These 29 T cell receptor beta chains were all obtained from the same sample, sequenced in a study of blood T cell repertoires in COVID-19. The method was immunoSEQ multiplex PCR; TCRdb's version includes in-frame clones alone and lacks a portion of them. The table includes about 75,000 clones, 74% detected once. Material: peripheral blood. The receptors derive from a human donor with acute or convalescent COVID-19. The donor label of this sample is uncertain.

The chain couples TRBV11-1 to TRBJ2-1, with 8 nucleotides matching TRBD2. V dropped 5 bases and J dropped 7; count of bases not matched to a gene: 7. This CDR3 comprises 14 residues. Germline V CDR1 and CDR2: SGHAT, FQDESV (reference sequence). For the CDR3, the DNA is TGTGCCAGCAGCCCGGGGGGGGTAGCGAATGAGCAGTTCTTC. It specifies CASSPGGVANEQFF.

This clone has more than one count but fewer than ten. V usage is TRBV18 and J usage is TRBJ2-2; weak D call: TRBD1 (6 bases). V dropped 3 bases and J dropped 1 base, with 9 bases sitting between them. CDR3 size: 15 residues. CDR1 is KGHSH and CDR2 is LQKENI in the germline V gene. CDR3 in amino acids: CASSPNRENTGELFF. The CDR3 DNA follows: TGTGCCAGCTCACCTAACAGGGAGAACACCGGGGAGCTGTTTTTT.

This clone was counted a few times. The chain carries TRBV7-8 and TRBJ2-4; 9 nucleotides match TRBD1. CDR3 length: 16 amino acids. The V gene's germline CDR1 is SGHVS and CDR2 FQNEAQ. V shed 5 bases, J shed 1 base, and the junction held 6 bases outside the gene matches. The CDR3 spells CASSIRTGEAKNIQYF. In DNA form, the CDR3 reads TGTGCCAGCAGCATCCGGACAGGGGAGGCCAAAAACATTCAGTACTTC.

The genes are TRBV7-9 and TRBJ1-5; 9 positions match TRBD1. CDR1 is SEHNR, CDR2 FQNEAQ, per germline (reference sequence). The CDR3 spans 15 residues. The V segment lost 5 bases and the J segment 5 bases; nucleotides outside the gene matches: 7. CDR3 loop: CASSPGTGTHQPQHF. The CDR3 DNA reads TGTGCCAGCAGCCCAGGGACAGGGACCCATCAGCCCCAGCATTTT.

The V gene is TRBV4-1, the J gene TRBJ1-1; D possibly corresponds to TRBD1 (5 bases). Germline CDR1 MGHRA, CDR2 YSYEKL. This CDR3 comprises 16 residues. V was cut by 3 bases and J by 0 bases, with 14 bases left in between. CDR3 amino acids: CASSHRVEVVNTEAFF. CDR3 nucleotide sequence: TGCGCCAGCAGCCACAGGGTTGAAGTGGTGAACACTGAAGCTTTCTTT.

The V call is TRBV14, the J call TRBJ2-1, with 9 bases lining up with TRBD2. The J segment lost 6 bases and the V segment lost 1 base, leaving 13 bases of the junction unmatched. Looked up from germline, CDR1 is SGHDN and CDR2 is FVKESK. The CDR3 spans 18 residues. This CDR3 is CASSQGPAGGPSRNEQFF. The CDR3 bases are TGTGCCAGCAGCCAAGGGCCGGCGGGAGGGCCCTCCCGCAATGAGCAGTTCTTC.

This clone was picked up a small number of times. The rearrangement joins TRBV11-2 to TRBJ2-2, with 12 bases that match TRBD2. This CDR3 is built from 18 residues. Germline V gene sequence: CDR1 SGHAT, CDR2 FQNNGV. The J segment lost 0 bases and the V segment lost 1 base, leaving 3 bases of the junction unmatched. CDR3 protein: CASSLGLAGEPNTGELFF. The CDR3 DNA reads as TGTGCCAGCAGCTTAGGACTAGCGGGAGAACCGAACACCGGGGAGCTGTTTTTT.

The gene calls are TRBV28 and TRBJ2-5; 11 bases align to TRBD1. This CDR3 contains 15 residues. The germline CDR1 and CDR2 sequences are MDHEN and SYDVKM. With 5 bases clipped from V and 2 bases from J, the junction kept 4 bases outside the gene matches. The CDR3 bases are TGTGCCAGCAGTCGGGACAGGGGGAAGCAAGAGACCCAGTACTTC. Protein: CASSRDRGKQETQYF. Together with reference TRBV28 and TRBJ2-5, the CDR3 gives the full variable domain: DVKVTQSSRYLVKRTGEKVFLECVQDMDHENMFWYRQDPGLGLRLIYFSYDVKMKEKGDIPEGYSVSREKKERFSLILESASTNQTSMYLCASSRDRGKQETQYFGPGTRLLVL.

The chain carries TRBV7-2 and TRBJ2-1, with 7 bases aligning to TRBD1. CDR1 is SGHTA, CDR2 FQGNSA, per germline. This CDR3 has 13 amino acids. After removal of 5 bases from V and 10 bases from J, the junction contained 8 bases not matched to a gene. Here the CDR3 reads CASSGRQGREQFF. CDR3 nucleotide sequence: TGTGCCAGCAGCGGACGACAGGGACGGGAGCAGTTCTTC.

The chain couples TRBV3-1 (or the pseudogene TRBV3-2) to TRBJ1-5; no clear D gene. Germline V gene sequence: CDR1 LGHDT, CDR2 YNNKEL (reference sequence). Trimming stripped 4 bases from V and 4 bases from J, with 8 bases between. The CDR3 is made up of 13 amino acids. CDR3 sequence: CASSLGINQPQHF. For the CDR3, the DNA is TGTGCCAGCAGCCTCGGGATAAATCAGCCCCAGCATTTT.

This chain links TRBV7-9 with TRBJ1-5, with D tentatively TRBD1 (6 bases). CDR3 length: 19 amino acids. Germline CDR1 is SEHNR and CDR2 is FQNEAQ (reference sequence). Deletions cut 6 bases from V and 2 bases from J, with 26 bases between. CDR3 protein: CASRYPQGEGLKGNQPQHF. DNA for the CDR3: TGTGCCAGCAGATACCCACAGGGCGAGGGGTTGAAGGGCAATCAGCCCCAGCATTTT.

V gene TRBV5-1 combines with J gene TRBJ1-1; 7 positions match TRBD1. V trimming: 6 bases; J trimming: 0 bases; junction bases outside the gene matches: 8. In germline, CDR1 is SGHRS, CDR2 YFSETQ. The CDR3 is 15 amino acids. The CDR3 sequence is CASKTQTGMNTEAFF. The CDR3 nucleotides read TGCGCCAGCAAAACTCAGACAGGGATGAACACTGAAGCTTTCTTT.

V is TRBV21-1 and J is TRBJ2-1; TRBD1 is taken as the D call from the table, unchecked against the DNA. TRBV21-1 is recorded as a pseudogene. This CDR3 region has 18 residues. The CDR3 region has the DNA TGTGCCAGCAGCAAAGGGTTGACAGGGGTCCGATCCTACAATGAGCAGTTCTTC. This sequence encodes CASSKGLTGVRSYNEQFF.

The V gene is TRBV5-1, the J gene TRBJ1-1; maybe TRBD1 (6 bases). Trimming shortened V by 3 bases and J by 3 bases, and 12 bases separated the two germline ends. Germline lookup yields CDR1 SGHRS and CDR2 YFSETQ. This CDR3 is built from 14 residues. The chain's CDR3 is CASSSQGIDTEAFF. CDR3 DNA: TGCGCCAGCAGCTCCCAGGGGATCGACACTGAAGCTTTCTTT.

The chain uses TRBV28 and TRBJ2-3, with a tentative D call TRBD2 (5 bases). Germline assignment: CDR1 MDHEN and CDR2 SYDVKM. Trimming shortened V by 5 bases and J by 0 bases, and 24 bases separated the two germline ends. This CDR3 comprises 19 residues. As DNA, the CDR3 is TGTGCCAGCAGTCCCATACGTTTGGGGAGCGGAACTAGCACAGATACGCAGTATTTT. Translation: CASSPIRLGSGTSTDTQYF.

The gene calls are TRBV5-5 and TRBJ1-3, with 10 bases aligning to TRBD1. V shed 3 bases, J shed 0 bases, and the junction held 9 bases outside the gene matches. Germline V gene lookup returns CDR1 SGHKS and CDR2 YYEKEE (reference sequence). This CDR3 contains 18 residues. CDR3 protein: CASSWDRGAPSSGNTIYF. CDR3 coding DNA: TGTGCCAGCAGCTGGGACAGGGGCGCCCCGAGCTCTGGAAACACCATATATTTT.

In its sample, this clone was seen once. The CDR3 protein is CASSHRTGDSGYTF. The CDR3 DNA follows: TGTGCCAGCAGCCACAGGACAGGAGACTCTGGCTACACCTTC. The chain combines TRBV3-1 (or the pseudogene TRBV3-2) with TRBJ1-2; 7 nucleotides agree with TRBD1. V lost 3 bases, J lost 7 bases, and 8 bases stayed unmatched. The CDR3 runs 14 residues. Germline V gene lookup returns CDR1 LGHDT and CDR2 YNNKEL (reference sequence).

This clone was seen a single time. The gene calls are TRBV20-1 and TRBJ2-3; no definite D call. The CDR3 covers 13 residues. Germline V gene data show CDR1 as DFQATT and CDR2 as SNEGSKA (reference sequence). The germline V and J ends were trimmed by 3 bases and 5 bases, with 12 bases remaining between them. The chain's CDR3 is CSASLLVLDTQYF. CDR3 sequence (DNA): TGCAGTGCTAGTCTGCTAGTTCTAGATACGCAGTATTTT.

This sequence joins TRBV12-3 or TRBV12-4 and TRBJ2-1; 7 positions match TRBD1. This CDR3 contains 13 residues. With V trimmed by 2 bases and J by 9 bases, 4 bases remained unmatched. This CDR3 reads CASSLLRDSEQFF. DNA for the CDR3: TGTGCCAGCAGTTTACTTAGGGACAGTGAGCAGTTCTTC.

This clone was seen more than once but under ten times. The rearrangement links TRBV18 to TRBJ2-2, with 7 positions matching TRBD1. The V segment lost 6 bases and the J segment 4 bases; nucleotides outside the gene matches: 5. CDR1 KGHSH and CDR2 LQKENI come from the germline V gene. The CDR3 is made up of 14 amino acids. This CDR3 is CASSSGQPTGELFF. The CDR3 nucleotides are TGTGCCAGCTCCTCGGGACAGCCCACCGGGGAGCTGTTTTTT. Together with reference TRBV18 and TRBJ2-2, the CDR3 gives the full variable domain: NAGVMQNPRHLVRRRGQEARLRCSPMKGHSHVYWYRQLPEEGLKFMVYLQKENIIDESGMPKERFSAEFPKEGPSILRIQQVVRGDSAAYFCASSSGQPTGELFFGEGSRLTVL.

The genes are TRBV7-2 and TRBJ2-1, with a tentative D call TRBD2 (5 bases). Trimming left V 4 bases short and J 9 bases short, with 13 bases between. The CDR3 totals 13 residues. Germline loops: CDR1 SGHTA, CDR2 FQGNSA. CDR3: CASSSHTSSEQFF. The CDR3 region has the DNA TGTGCCAGCAGCTCCCATACTAGTTCTGAGCAGTTCTTC. Full variable domain (rest looked up from reference TRBV7-2 and TRBJ2-1): GAGVSQSPSNKVTEKGKDVELRCDPISGHTALYWYRQSLGQGLEFLIYFQGNSAPDKSGLPSDRFSAERTGGSVSTLTIQRTQQEDSAVYLCASSSHTSSEQFFGPGTRLTVL.

The CDR3 bases are TGCGCCAGCAGCTCCCAGGGGGCGAACACTGAAGCTTTCTTT. Translation gives CASSSQGANTEAFF. J is TRBJ1-1 and V is TRBV4-3, with 8 bases identical to TRBD1. J was trimmed by 1 base and V by 5 bases; bases with no gene match: 3. Germline CDR1 reads LGHNA; CDR2 reads YSLEER. The CDR3 is 14 amino acids.

V is TRBV7-8 and J is TRBJ2-7; tentatively, D is TRBD1 (6 bases). V dropped 1 base and J dropped 4 bases, with 11 bases sitting between them. CDR3 length: 14 amino acids. In germline, CDR1 is SGHVS, CDR2 FQNEAQ. CDR3 residues: CASSLGGPFYEQYF. The CDR3 bases are TGTGCCAGCAGCTTAGGGGGGCCATTTTACGAGCAGTACTTC. Full variable domain (rest looked up from reference TRBV7-8 and TRBJ2-7): GAGVSQSPRYKVAKRGQDVALRCDPISGHVSLFWYQQALGQGPEFLTYFQNEAQLDKSGLPSDRFFAERPEGSVSTLKIQRTQQEDSAVYLCASSLGGPFYEQYFGPGTRLTVT.

V usage is TRBV7-7 and J usage is TRBJ2-7, with 8 bases matching TRBD2. Germline CDR1 SSHAT, CDR2 FNYEAQ (reference sequence). With 5 bases clipped from V and 0 bases from J, the junction kept 3 bases outside the gene matches. The CDR3 contains 14 residues. CDR3 amino acids: CASSPGGSSYEQYF. The CDR3 nucleotides read TGTGCCAGCAGCCCGGGGGGGAGCTCCTACGAGCAGTACTTC.

The DNA of the CDR3 is TGTGCCAGTACCTCCGGGACTACTTACACCGGGGAGCTGTTTTTT. It yields the protein CASTSGTTYTGELFF. The V gene is TRBV19, the J gene TRBJ2-2; 7 nucleotides match TRBD2. This CDR3 spans 15 amino acids. V lost 7 bases to trimming and J lost 3 bases; unmatched junction nucleotides: 8. CDR1 and CDR2 (germline): LNHDA, SQIVND (reference sequence).

V and J are TRBV6-5 and TRBJ2-5; TRBD2 might be the D (5 bases). Germline assignment: CDR1 MNHEY and CDR2 SVGAGI. This CDR3 comprises 14 residues. The V and J ends lost 5 bases and 5 bases respectively, with 15 bases between them. The DNA for the CDR3 is TGTGCCAGCAGTCCTTCGGGGTGGTTGGAGACCCAGTACTTC. Translating gives CASSPSGWLETQYF.

The chain joins TRBV4-2 to TRBJ2-5; TRBD2 agrees at 7 bases. The ends lost 6 bases at V and 5 bases at J; junction bases unmatched: 6. The CDR3 length is 13 residues. Germline V gene data show CDR1 as LGHNA and CDR2 as YNFKEQ. The CDR3 region is CASSLEGGETQYF. The CDR3 coding sequence is TGTGCCAGCAGTCTGGAGGGAGGGGAGACCCAGTACTTC.

The CDR3 here is CASSLRTGAGNTIYF. The DNA of the CDR3 is TGTGCCAGCAGCTTAAGGACAGGGGCTGGAAACACCATATATTTT. This sequence joins TRBV2 and TRBJ1-3; TRBD1 agrees at 9 bases. The CDR3 totals 15 residues. Germline CDR1 is SNHLY and CDR2 is FYNNEI. Unmatched junction bases numbered 5, after V lost 6 bases and J lost 2 bases.

V is TRBV5-1 and J is TRBJ1-2; D unclear. The CDR3 is 13 residues long. Trimming cost V 0 bases and J 3 bases, with 6 bases left between them. CDR1 SGHRS and CDR2 YFSETQ come from the germline V gene. The DNA of the CDR3 is TGCGCCAGCAGCTTGGAGGCGGACTATGGCTACACCTTC. Its translation is CASSLEADYGYTF.